Each of the 6 T cell receptor beta chains below was sequenced from the same sample in a study of PD-1 blockade in classical Hodgkin lymphoma (dated by TCRdb to the early 2020s). The time point label of this sample denotes: cycle 1 day 1 (C1D1), immediately before nivolumab initiation. Every trial patient had relapsed after autologous stem cell transplantation, and cohorts A, B and C differed in prior brentuximab vedotin exposure. Library prep was done by the immunoSEQ multiplex PCR assay. The table comes from immuneACCESS by way of TCRdb, which keeps in-frame sequences with V and J called. Part of the clones is missing from these tables; in studies checked, under half for an unresolved V gene and the rest for unknown reasons. Recorded for this sample are almost 100,000 clones; roughly 92% of them occurred a single time. Approximately 2.8% of the sample belongs to the ten largest clones. The input for sequencing was peripheral blood mononuclear cells (PBMCs), taken at baseline. Receptors were obtained from a human donor with classical Hodgkin lymphoma.

This chain connects TRBV4-1 to TRBJ2-7; 7 bases fit TRBD2. The germline V gene has CDR1 MGHRA and CDR2 YSYEKL. The junction had 9 bases not matched to a gene; V was cut back by 2 bases and J by 5 bases. The CDR3 totals 15 residues. DNA of the CDR3: TGCGCCAGCAGCCAATGGGGGGGAAGAGGGGACGAGCAGTACTTC. This codes for CASSQWGGRGDEQYF.

The J gene is TRBJ1-2, the V gene TRBV29-1, with 8 bases lining up with TRBD1. The CDR3 totals 14 residues. Germline loops: CDR1 SQVTM, CDR2 ANQGSEA. The ends lost 7 bases at V and 2 bases at J; junction bases unmatched: 9. CDR3 in amino acids: CSARSRGRNYGYTF. The CDR3 DNA follows: TGCAGCGCTCGAAGCAGGGGGCGCAACTATGGCTACACCTTC.

This chain joins TRBV6-5 and TRBJ1-2; a weak D match, TRBD1 (6 bases). The CDR3 extends over 14 amino acids. From germline, CDR1 is MNHEY and CDR2 SVGAGI. Deletions cut 0 bases from V and 7 bases from J, with 12 bases between. CDR3 region: CASSYSGGAGGYTF. The CDR3 DNA sequence: TGTGCCAGCAGTTACTCCGGGGGGGCGGGTGGCTACACCTTC.

The chain uses TRBV27 and TRBJ1-5, with unresolved D. V was shortened by 5 bases and J by 2 bases, with 22 bases between the two germline ends. The V gene's germline CDR1 is MNHEY and CDR2 SMNVEV (reference sequence). The CDR3 length is 18 residues. CDR3 nucleotide sequence: TGTGCCAGCAGTATACTTGCGCCGCCCGGGCGAGGCAATCAGCCCCAGCATTTT. It translates to CASSILAPPGRGNQPQHF.

The chain has TRBV18 and TRBJ1-5; D is unresolved. CDR3 length: 14 residues. Per germline, CDR1 KGHSH and CDR2 LQKENI. V was shortened by 2 bases and J by 3 bases, with 8 bases between the two germline ends. The CDR3 here is CASSPGYNNQPQHF. The DNA of the CDR3 is TGTGCCAGCTCACCAGGGTATAACAATCAGCCCCAGCATTTT.

The chain couples TRBV6-5 to TRBJ2-1; D may correspond to TRBD1 or TRBD2 (5 bases each). The V gene's germline CDR1 is MNHEY and CDR2 SVGAGI. The CDR3 sequence is 14 residues long. V was pared by 5 bases and J by 4 bases, with 12 bases between. The CDR3 here is CASSPSWGYNEQFF. The DNA for the CDR3 is TGTGCCAGCAGTCCCTCGTGGGGGTACAATGAGCAGTTCTTC.